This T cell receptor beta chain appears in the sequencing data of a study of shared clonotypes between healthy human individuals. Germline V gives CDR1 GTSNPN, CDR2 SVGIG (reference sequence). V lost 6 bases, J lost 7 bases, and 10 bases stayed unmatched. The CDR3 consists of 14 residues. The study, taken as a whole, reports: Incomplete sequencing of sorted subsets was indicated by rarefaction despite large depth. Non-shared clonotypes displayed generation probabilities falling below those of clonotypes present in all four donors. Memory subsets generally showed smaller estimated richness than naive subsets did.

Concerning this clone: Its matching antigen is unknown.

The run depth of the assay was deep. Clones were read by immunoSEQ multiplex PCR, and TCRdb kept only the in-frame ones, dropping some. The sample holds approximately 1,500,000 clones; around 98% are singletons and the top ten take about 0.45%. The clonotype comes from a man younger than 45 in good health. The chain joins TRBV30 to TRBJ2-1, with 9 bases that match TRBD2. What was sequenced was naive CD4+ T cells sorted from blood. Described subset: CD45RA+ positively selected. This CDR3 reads CACEGLAVGNEQFF. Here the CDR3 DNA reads TGTGCCTGTGAGGGACTAGCAGTGGGGAATGAGCAGTTCTTC.